This T cell receptor (beta chain) emerged from a study of cytomegalovirus exposure and HLA in healthy donors. General observations from the study: Excluded were some V segments that proved indistinguishable, including TRBV6-2 and TRBV6-3.

PCR used 60 Vbeta primers and 13 Jbeta primers. The assay was immunoSEQ multiplex PCR, and TCRdb's table has in-frame clones only and misses some. The sample has some 170,000 clones; approximately 80% are singletons. While unrecorded immune exposures were likely, the donors were nominally healthy when sampled. Concerning this clone: Antigen: not known.

Germline-derived CDR1 and CDR2 are LGHNA and YNFKEQ. The CDR3 is made up of 16 amino acids. Material: PBMCs. This receptor was obtained from a female donor in good health and CMV-seronegative. V and J are TRBV4-2 and TRBJ2-5, with 10 nucleotides matching TRBD1. The DNA end is a closer match to TRBJ2-7, so the J assignment may be wrong. The CDR3 region is CASSQDPGQGTYEQYF. DNA of the CDR3: TGTGCCAGCAGCCAAGACCCGGGACAGGGGACATACGAGCAGTACTTC.